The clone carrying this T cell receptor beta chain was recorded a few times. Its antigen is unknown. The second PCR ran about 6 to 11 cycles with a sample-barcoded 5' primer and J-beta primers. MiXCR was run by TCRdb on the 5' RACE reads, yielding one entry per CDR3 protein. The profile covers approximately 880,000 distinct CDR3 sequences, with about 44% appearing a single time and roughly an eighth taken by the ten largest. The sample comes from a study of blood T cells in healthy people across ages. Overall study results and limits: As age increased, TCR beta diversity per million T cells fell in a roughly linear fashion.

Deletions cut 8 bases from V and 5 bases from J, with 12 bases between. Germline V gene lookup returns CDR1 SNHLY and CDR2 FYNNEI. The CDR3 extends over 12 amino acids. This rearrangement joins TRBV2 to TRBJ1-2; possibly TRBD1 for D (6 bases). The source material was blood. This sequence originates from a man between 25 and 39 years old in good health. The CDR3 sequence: CASDGGAYGYTF. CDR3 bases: TGTGCCAGCGATGGGGGCGCGTATGGCTACACCTTC.